In this sample, the clone carrying this T cell receptor beta chain turned up a few times. The data were obtained in a study of Graves' ophthalmopathy and Graves' hyperthyroidism. The study amplified TCR beta CDR3 regions using RNA transcripts. HTBI primers served in a first-round RT-PCR, which a second-round multiplex PCR followed. In TCRdb, the multiplex PCR reads were re-called with MiXCR into one record per CDR3 protein. Here the sample spans roughly 1.1 million distinct CDR3 sequences, 35% to 40% being singletons. Germline lookup yields CDR1 DFQATT and CDR2 SNEGSKA (reference sequence). Trimming took 4 bases from V and 6 from J, leaving 10 bases between them. The CDR3 is made up of 12 amino acids.

Sequenced material: peripheral blood or thyroid tissue (not recorded which). The V call is TRBV20-1, the J call TRBJ1-5, with D possibly being TRBD1 (6 bases). The TCR comes from an adult man with Graves' hyperthyroidism. CDR3 bases: TGCAGTGCTAAGGAGGGGGGTCAGCCCCAGCATTTT. It codes for CSAKEGGQPQHF.